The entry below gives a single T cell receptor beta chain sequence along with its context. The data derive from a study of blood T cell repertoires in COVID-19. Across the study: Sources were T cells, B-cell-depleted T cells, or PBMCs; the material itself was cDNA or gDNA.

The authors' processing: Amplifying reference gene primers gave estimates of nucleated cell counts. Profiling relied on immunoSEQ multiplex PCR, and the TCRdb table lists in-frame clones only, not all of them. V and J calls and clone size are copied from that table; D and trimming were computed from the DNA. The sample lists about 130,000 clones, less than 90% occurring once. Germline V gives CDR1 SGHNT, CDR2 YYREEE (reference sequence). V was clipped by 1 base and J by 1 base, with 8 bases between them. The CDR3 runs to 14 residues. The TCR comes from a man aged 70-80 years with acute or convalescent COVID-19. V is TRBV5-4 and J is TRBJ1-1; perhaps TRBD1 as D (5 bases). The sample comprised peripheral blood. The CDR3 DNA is TGTGCCAGCAGCTTGAGGCAGGGGAACACTGAAGCTTTCTTT. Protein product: CASSLRQGNTEAFF.